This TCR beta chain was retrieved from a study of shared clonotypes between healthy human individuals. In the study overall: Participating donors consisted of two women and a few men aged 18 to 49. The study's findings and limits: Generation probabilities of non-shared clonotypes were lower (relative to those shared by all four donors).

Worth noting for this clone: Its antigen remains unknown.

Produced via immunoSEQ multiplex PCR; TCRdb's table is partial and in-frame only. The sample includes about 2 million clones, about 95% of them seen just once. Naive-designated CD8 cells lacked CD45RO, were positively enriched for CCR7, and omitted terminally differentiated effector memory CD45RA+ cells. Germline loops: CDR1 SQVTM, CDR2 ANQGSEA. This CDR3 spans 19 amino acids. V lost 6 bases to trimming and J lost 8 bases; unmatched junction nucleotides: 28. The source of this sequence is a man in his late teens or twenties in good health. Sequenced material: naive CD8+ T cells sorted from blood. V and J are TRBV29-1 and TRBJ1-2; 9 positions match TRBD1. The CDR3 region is CSVGPNLGQGGSSLWGYTF. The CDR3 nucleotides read TGCAGCGTGGGGCCCAATCTGGGACAGGGTGGGTCCTCGCTGTGGGGCTACACCTTC.